The TCR beta chain under discussion was sequenced for a study of T cells in pancreatic ductal adenocarcinoma. Whole-study results and caveats: Results skew toward the minority of patients with early-stage disease. Mean clonality was approximately 0.11 in tumors and 0.065 to 0.075 in blood, not significantly different. Tumor samples had fewer productive templates and about 8-fold fewer unique clonotypes than blood.

The selected patients with pancreatic ductal adenocarcinoma had surgery but no neoadjuvant therapy. Some clones are missing from TCRdb's copy, which holds only in-frame ones; the method was immunoSEQ multiplex PCR. The sample includes some 9,400 clones, roughly 70% seen only once; the top ten take roughly 27%. This CDR3 has 14 residues. The germline V gene encodes CDR1 LGHNT and CDR2 FRNRAP. V lost 6 bases and J lost 7, with 18 bases in between. Worth noting for this clone: Its specificity is unknown.

V gene TRBV12-5 combines with J gene TRBJ2-5; no definite D call. What was sequenced was pancreatic tumor tissue. The TCR comes from a human donor with pancreatic ductal adenocarcinoma. The DNA of the CDR3 is TGTGCTAGTGGCCAGGATTTGGGTGGCCGGACCCAGTACTTC. Its translation: CASGQDLGGRTQYF.